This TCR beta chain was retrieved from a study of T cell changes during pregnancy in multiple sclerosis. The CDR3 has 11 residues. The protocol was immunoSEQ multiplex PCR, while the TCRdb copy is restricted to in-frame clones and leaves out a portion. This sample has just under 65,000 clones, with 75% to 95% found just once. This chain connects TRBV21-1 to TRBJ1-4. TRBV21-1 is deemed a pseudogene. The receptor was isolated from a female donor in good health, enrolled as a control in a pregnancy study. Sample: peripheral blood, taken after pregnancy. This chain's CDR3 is CASSEPREPFF. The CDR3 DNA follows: TGTGCCAGCAGCGAACCCCGGGAGCCGTTTTTT.